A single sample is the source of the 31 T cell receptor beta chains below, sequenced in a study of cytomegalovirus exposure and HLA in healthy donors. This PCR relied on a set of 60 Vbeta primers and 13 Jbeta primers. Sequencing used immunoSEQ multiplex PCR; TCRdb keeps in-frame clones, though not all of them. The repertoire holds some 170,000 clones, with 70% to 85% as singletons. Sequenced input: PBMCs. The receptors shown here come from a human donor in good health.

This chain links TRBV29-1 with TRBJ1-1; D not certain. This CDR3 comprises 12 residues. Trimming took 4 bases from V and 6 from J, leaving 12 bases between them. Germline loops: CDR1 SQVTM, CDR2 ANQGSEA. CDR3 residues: CSVVGGRAEAFF. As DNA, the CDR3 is TGCAGCGTTGTCGGCGGGAGGGCTGAAGCTTTCTTT.

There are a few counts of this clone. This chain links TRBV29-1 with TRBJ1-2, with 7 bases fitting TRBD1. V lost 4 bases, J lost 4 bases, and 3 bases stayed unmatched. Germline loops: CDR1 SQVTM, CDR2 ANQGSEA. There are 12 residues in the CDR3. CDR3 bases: TGCAGCGTTGGGGACAGAAGCTATGGCTACACCTTC. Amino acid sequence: CSVGDRSYGYTF.

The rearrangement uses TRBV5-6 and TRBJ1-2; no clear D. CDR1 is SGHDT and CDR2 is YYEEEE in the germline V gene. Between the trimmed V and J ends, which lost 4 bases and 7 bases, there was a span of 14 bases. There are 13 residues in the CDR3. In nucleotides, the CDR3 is TGTGCCAGCAGCGGTGGCATGGTTATTGGCTACACCTTC. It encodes CASSGGMVIGYTF. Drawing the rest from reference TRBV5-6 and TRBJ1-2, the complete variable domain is DAGVTQSPTHLIKTRGQQVTLRCSPKSGHDTVSWYQQALGQGPQFIFQYYEEEERQRGNFPDRFSGHQFPNYSSELNVNALLLGDSALYLCASSGGMVIGYTFGSGTRLTVV.

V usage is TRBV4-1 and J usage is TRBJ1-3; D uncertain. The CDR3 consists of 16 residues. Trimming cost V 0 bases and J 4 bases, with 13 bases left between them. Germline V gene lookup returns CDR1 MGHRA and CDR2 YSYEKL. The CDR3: CASSQDPPAGGNTIYF. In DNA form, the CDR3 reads TGCGCCAGCAGCCAAGACCCGCCGGCGGGGGGAAACACCATATATTTT.

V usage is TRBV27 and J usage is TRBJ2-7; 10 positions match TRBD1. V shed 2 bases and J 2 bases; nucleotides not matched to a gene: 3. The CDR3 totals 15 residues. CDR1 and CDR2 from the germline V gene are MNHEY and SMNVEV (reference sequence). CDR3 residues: CASSLKGQGTYEQYF. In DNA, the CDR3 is TGTGCCAGCAGTTTAAAGGGACAGGGGACCTACGAGCAGTACTTC.

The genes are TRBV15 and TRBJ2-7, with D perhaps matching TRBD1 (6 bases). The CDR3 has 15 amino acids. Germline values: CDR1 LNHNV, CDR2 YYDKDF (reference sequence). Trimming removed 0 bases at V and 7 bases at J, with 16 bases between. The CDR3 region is CATSRDRQGLGEQYF. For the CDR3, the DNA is TGTGCCACCAGCAGAGATAGGCAGGGGCTCGGGGAGCAGTACTTC.

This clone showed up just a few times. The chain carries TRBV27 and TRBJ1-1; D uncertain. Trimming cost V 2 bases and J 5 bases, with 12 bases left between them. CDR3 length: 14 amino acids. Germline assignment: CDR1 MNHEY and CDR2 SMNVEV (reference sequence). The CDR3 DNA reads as TGTGCCAGCAGTTTAGCCCCCTTCGGGACTGAAGCTTTCTTT. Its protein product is CASSLAPFGTEAFF.

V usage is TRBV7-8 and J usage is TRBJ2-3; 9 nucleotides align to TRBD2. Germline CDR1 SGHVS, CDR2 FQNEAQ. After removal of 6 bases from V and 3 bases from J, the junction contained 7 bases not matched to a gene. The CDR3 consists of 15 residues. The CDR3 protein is CASRFSGGGTDTQYF. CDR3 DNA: TGTGCCAGCAGATTTAGCGGGGGAGGGACAGATACGCAGTATTTT.

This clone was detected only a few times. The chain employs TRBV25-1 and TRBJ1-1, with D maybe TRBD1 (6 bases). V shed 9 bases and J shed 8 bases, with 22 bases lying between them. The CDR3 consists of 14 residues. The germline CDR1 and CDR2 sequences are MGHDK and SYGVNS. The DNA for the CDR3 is TGTGCCAGTCAGCAGGACAGCTTGGTAACAGAAGCTTTCTTT. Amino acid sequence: CASQQDSLVTEAFF.

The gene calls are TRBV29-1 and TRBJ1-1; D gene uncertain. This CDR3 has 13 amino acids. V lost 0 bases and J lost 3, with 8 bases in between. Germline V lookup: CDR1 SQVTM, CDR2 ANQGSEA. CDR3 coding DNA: TGCAGCGTTGAAGAGGGAGCGGACACTGAAGCTTTCTTT. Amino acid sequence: CSVEEGADTEAFF.

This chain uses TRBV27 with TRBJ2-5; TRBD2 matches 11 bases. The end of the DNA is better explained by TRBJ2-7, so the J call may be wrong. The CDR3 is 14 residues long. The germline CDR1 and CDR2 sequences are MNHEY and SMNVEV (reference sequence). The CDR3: CASSTSGGYYEQYF. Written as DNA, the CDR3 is TGTGCCAGCAGCACTAGCGGGGGTTACTACGAGCAGTACTTC.

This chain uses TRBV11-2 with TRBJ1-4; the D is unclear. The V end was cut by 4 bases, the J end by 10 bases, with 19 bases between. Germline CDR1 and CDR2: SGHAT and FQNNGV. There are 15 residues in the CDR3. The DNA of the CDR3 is TGTGCCAGCAGCTACTCTGGCCTCCGCGGCGGAAAACTGTTTTTT. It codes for CASSYSGLRGGKLFF.

CDR3 sequence reads: CASSSFQGVGEVDQPQHF. As DNA, the CDR3 is TGTGCCAGCAGCTCATTCCAGGGGGTGGGTGAGGTGGATCAGCCCCAGCATTTT. This chain joins TRBV5-5 and TRBJ1-5; 7 bases agree with TRBD1. CDR1 is SGHKS and CDR2 is YYEKEE in the germline V gene (reference sequence). The CDR3 extends over 18 amino acids. After removal of 3 bases from V and 5 bases from J, the junction contained 17 bases not matched to a gene.

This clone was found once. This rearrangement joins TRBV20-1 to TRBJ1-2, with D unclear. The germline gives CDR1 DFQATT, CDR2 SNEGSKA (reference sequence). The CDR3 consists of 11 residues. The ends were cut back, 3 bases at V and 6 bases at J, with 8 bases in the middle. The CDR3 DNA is TGCAGTGCTAGCCTTACAGATGGCTACACCTTC. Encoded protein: CSASLTDGYTF.

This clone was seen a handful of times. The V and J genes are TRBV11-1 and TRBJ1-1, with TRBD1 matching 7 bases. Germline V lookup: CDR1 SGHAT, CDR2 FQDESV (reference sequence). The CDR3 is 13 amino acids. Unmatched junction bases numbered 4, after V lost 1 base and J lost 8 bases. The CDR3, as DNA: TGTGCCAGCAGCTTAGAGACAGGGACAGAAGCTTTCTTT. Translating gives CASSLETGTEAFF.

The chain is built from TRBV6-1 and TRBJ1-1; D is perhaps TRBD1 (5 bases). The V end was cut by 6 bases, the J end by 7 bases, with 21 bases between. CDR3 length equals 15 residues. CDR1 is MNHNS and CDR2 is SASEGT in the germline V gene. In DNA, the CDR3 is TGTGCCAGCAGATCCGTGGGGCGGGACCGCCGTGAAGCTTTCTTT. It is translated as CASRSVGRDRREAFF.

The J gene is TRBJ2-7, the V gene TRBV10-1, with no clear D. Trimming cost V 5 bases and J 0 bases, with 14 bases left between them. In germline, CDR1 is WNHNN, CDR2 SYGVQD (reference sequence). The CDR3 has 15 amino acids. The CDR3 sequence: CASSPSPYSSYEQYF. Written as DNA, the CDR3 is TGCGCCAGCAGTCCGTCGCCGTATAGCTCCTACGAGCAGTACTTC.

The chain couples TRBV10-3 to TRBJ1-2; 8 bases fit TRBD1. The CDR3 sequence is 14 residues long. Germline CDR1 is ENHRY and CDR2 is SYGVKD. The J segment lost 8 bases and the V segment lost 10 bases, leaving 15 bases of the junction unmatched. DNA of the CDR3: TGTGCCAGCACAGGGGGTGACAGGAGTAGGGGCTACACCTTC. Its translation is CASTGGDRSRGYTF.

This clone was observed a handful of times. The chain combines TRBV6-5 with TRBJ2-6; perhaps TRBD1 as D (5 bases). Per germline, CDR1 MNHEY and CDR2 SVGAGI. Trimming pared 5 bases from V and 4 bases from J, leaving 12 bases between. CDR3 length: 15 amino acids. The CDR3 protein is CASSVPRQGANVLTF. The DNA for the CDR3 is TGTGCCAGCAGTGTTCCTAGACAGGGGGCCAACGTCCTGACTTTC.

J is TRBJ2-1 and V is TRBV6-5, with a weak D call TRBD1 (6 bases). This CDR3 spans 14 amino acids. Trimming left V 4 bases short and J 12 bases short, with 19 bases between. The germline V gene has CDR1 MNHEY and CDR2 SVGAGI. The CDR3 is CASSLERGHTRQFF. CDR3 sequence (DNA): TGTGCCAGCAGTTTGGAGAGGGGACACACAAGGCAGTTCTTC.

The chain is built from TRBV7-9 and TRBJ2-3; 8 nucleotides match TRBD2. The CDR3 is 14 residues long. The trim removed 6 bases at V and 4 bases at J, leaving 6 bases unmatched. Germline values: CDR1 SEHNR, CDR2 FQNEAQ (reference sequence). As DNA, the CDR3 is TGTGCCAGCAGAGGGGCGGGGGGACCAGATACGCAGTATTTT. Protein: CASRGAGGPDTQYF.

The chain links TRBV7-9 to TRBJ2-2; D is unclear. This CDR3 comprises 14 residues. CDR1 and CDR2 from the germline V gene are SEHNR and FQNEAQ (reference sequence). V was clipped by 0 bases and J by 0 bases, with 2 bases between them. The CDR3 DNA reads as TGTGCCAGCAGCTTAGCCACGAACACCGGGGAGCTGTTTTTT. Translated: CASSLATNTGELFF.

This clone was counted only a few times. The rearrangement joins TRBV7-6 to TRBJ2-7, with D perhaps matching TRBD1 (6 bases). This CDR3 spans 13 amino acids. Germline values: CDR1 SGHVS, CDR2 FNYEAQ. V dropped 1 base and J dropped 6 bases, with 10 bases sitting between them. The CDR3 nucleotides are TGTGCCAGCAGCTTAGTACAGGGTTCCGAGCAGTACTTC. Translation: CASSLVQGSEQYF.

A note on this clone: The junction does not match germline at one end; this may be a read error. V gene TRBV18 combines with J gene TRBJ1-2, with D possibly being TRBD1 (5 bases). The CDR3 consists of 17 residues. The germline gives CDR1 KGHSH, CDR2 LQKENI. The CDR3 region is CASPPPGLPRISYGYTF. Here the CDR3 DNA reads TGTGCCAGCCCACCACCGGGACTGCCGAGGATCTCCTATGGCTACACCTTC.

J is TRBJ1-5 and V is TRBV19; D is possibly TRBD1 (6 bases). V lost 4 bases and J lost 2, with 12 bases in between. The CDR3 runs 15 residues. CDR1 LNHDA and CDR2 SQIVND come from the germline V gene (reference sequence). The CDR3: CASSTQGVRNQPQHF. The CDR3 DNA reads TGTGCCAGTAGTACACAGGGTGTTCGCAATCAGCCCCAGCATTTT.

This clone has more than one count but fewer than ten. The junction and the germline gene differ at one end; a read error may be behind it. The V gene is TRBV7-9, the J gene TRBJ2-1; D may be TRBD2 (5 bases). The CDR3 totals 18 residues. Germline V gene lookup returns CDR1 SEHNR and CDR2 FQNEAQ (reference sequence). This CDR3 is CSSSLSGLRRSLYNEQFF. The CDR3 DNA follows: TGTTCCAGCAGCTTAAGTGGATTGCGGAGGTCCCTCTACAATGAGCAGTTCTTC.

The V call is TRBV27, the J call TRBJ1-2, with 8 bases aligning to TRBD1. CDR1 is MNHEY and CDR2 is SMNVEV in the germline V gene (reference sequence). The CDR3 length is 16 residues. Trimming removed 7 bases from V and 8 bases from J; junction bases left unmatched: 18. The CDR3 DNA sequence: TGTGCCAGCACCAATATAGGGGCAGGGGGCTTAGAGGGCTACACCTTC. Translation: CASTNIGAGGLEGYTF.

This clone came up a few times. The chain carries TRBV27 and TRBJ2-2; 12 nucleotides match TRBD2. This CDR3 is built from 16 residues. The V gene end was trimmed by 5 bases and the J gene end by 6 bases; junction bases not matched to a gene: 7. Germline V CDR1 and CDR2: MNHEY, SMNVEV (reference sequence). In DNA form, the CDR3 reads TGTGCCAGCAGTCCAGGACTAGCGGGGTTCGCCGGGGAGCTGTTTTTT. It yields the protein CASSPGLAGFAGELFF.

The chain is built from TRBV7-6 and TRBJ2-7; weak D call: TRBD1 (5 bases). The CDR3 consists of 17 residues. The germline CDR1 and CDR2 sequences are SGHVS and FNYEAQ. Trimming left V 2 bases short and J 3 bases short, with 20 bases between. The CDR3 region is CASSLFPPTEENYEQYF. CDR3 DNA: TGTGCCAGCAGCTTATTCCCTCCGACAGAAGAAAACTACGAGCAGTACTTC. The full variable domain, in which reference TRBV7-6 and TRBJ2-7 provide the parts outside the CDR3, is GAGVSQSPRYKVTKRGQDVALRCDPISGHVSLYWYRQALGQGPEFLTYFNYEAQQDKSGLPNDRFSAERPEGSISTLTIQRTEQRDSAMYRCASSLFPPTEENYEQYFGPGTRLTVT.

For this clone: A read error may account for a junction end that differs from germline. The CDR3 region is CASSLLAVPSTDTQYF. The DNA of the CDR3 is TGTGCTAGCAGCCTACTAGCGGTCCCTAGCACAGATACGCAGTATTTT. The chain recombines TRBV7-7 with TRBJ2-3, with 8 nucleotides matching TRBD2. The CDR3 has 16 residues. Germline values: CDR1 SSHAT, CDR2 FNYEAQ (reference sequence). Full variable domain (outside the CDR3, taken from reference TRBV7-7 and TRBJ2-3): GAGVSQSPRYKVTKRGQDVTLRCDPISSHATLYWYQQALGQGPEFLTYFNYEAQPDKSGLPSDRFSAERPEGSISTLTIQRTEQRDSAMYRCASSLLAVPSTDTQYFGPGTRLTVL.

CDR3 residues: CASSPGQGNSPLHF. In nucleotides, the CDR3 is TGCGCCAGCAGCCCTGGACAGGGTAATTCACCCCTCCACTTT. J is TRBJ1-6 and V is TRBV5-1; 8 bases agree with TRBD1. V gave up 4 bases and J gave up 6 bases; unmatched junction bases: 3. Germline lookup yields CDR1 SGHRS and CDR2 YFSETQ. The CDR3 extends over 14 amino acids.